This entry lists 25 T cell receptor beta chains sequenced from one sample in a study of identical twins. MiXCR, applied by TCRdb to the 5' RACE reads, yields one record per CDR3 protein. The table shows about 690,000 distinct CDR3 sequences, with around 5.7% occurring only once. The sequenced sample consisted of naive T cells sorted from blood. The receptors stem from a man aged 18 to 29 in good health.

The chain is built from TRBV5-1 and TRBJ2-1; TRBD2 aligns across 7 bases. The CDR3 has 15 residues. Germline trimming cut 5 bases from V and 4 bases from J; bases unmatched to any gene: 9. The germline gives CDR1 SGHRS, CDR2 YFSETQ. CDR3 region: CASRFGSGEYNEQFF. CDR3 bases: TGCGCCAGCAGGTTCGGGAGCGGGGAATACAATGAGCAGTTCTTC.

CDR3 loop: CASSSRTGSHTEAFF. CDR3 DNA: TGTGCCAGCAGTTCCCGGACAGGGTCCCACACTGAAGCTTTCTTT. V usage is TRBV28 and J usage is TRBJ1-1, with TRBD1 matching over 8 bases. V was pared by 4 bases and J by 3 bases, with 7 bases of the junction left unmatched. The CDR3 is made up of 15 amino acids. Germline assignment: CDR1 MDHEN and CDR2 SYDVKM.

This clonotype was observed at least ten times. The chain couples TRBV12-3 or TRBV12-4 to TRBJ1-2; 8 nucleotides line up with TRBD1. The CDR3 has 13 residues. Trimming took 3 bases from V and 4 from J; bases not matched to a gene: 1. The CDR3: CASSLQGAYGYTF. The CDR3 region has the DNA TGTGCCAGCAGTTTGCAGGGGGCCTATGGCTACACCTTC.

In its sample, this clonotype was seen many times. The genes are TRBV4-1 and TRBJ2-3; D gene unclear. Germline CDR1 MGHRA, CDR2 YSYEKL. CDR3 size: 15 residues. Trimming took off 1 base at V and 2 bases at J, with 10 bases between the two ends. Written as DNA, the CDR3 is TGCGCCAGCAGCCAAGGGACCGACAACACAGATACGCAGTATTTT. Translating it yields CASSQGTDNTDTQYF.

This clonotype turned up a few times. The V and J genes are TRBV7-8 and TRBJ2-7; D may match TRBD1 or TRBD2 (5 bases each). Germline-derived CDR1 and CDR2 are SGHVS and FQNEAQ. The CDR3 length is 13 residues. In nucleotides, the CDR3 is TGTGCCAGCAGCAGTAGAGGGGCTCCCAAACGCACTGTA. It yields the protein CASSSRGAPKRTV.

This clonotype has at least ten counts. The V gene is TRBV15, the J gene TRBJ1-2; D unresolved. Per the germline V gene, CDR1 is LNHNV and CDR2 is YYDKDF (reference sequence). The CDR3 runs 12 residues. Between the trimmed V and J ends, which lost 1 base and 8 bases, there was a span of 8 bases. This chain's CDR3 is CATSRGLAGYTF. Written as DNA, the CDR3 is TGTGCCACCAGCAGAGGCCTGGCAGGCTACACCTTC.

This clonotype appeared many times. The chain recombines TRBV20-1 with TRBJ2-7; D call uncertain. Trimming shortened V by 0 bases and J by 2 bases, and 8 bases separated the two germline ends. The CDR3 totals 13 residues. Per the germline V gene, CDR1 is DFQATT and CDR2 is SNEGSKA (reference sequence). CDR3 sequence: CSARDSEAYEQYF. CDR3 coding DNA: TGCAGTGCTAGAGATTCCGAGGCCTACGAGCAGTACTTC.

This chain joins TRBV12-3 or TRBV12-4 and TRBJ1-5; 9 bases line up with TRBD1. There are 15 residues in the CDR3. V was clipped by 2 bases and J by 4 bases; unmatched bases: 3. The CDR3 here is CASSLSGQGNQPQHF. CDR3 bases: TGTGCCAGCAGTTTATCGGGACAGGGAAATCAGCCCCAGCATTTT.

This clonotype was recorded at least ten times. The rearrangement links TRBV5-1 to TRBJ2-2; 9 nucleotides line up with TRBD1. V gave up 1 base and J gave up 4 bases; unmatched junction bases: 8. CDR1 and CDR2 (germline): SGHRS, YFSETQ. CDR3 length: 17 residues. The DNA of the CDR3 is TGCGCCAGCAGCTTGTTGGGACAGGGATCAAGCACCGGGGAGCTGTTTTTT. Translated: CASSLLGQGSSTGELFF.

The chain carries TRBV29-1 and TRBJ2-1; TRBD1 matches at 9 bases. The trim removed 5 bases at V and 7 bases at J, leaving 9 bases unmatched. Germline lookup yields CDR1 SQVTM and CDR2 ANQGSEA. The length of the CDR3 is 14 residues. DNA of the CDR3: TGCAGCGTTCACGGCCGGGACAGGGTGAATGAGCAGTTCTTC. This gives the protein CSVHGRDRVNEQFF.

This clonotype was observed a handful of times. The chain joins TRBV6-5 to TRBJ1-2, with 11 bases fitting TRBD1. CDR1 and CDR2 (germline): MNHEY, SVGAGI. Trimming took 4 bases from V and 7 from J; bases not matched to a gene: 5. This CDR3 comprises 14 residues. The CDR3 is CASSSRTGGSGYTF. As DNA, the CDR3 is TGTGCCAGCAGTTCCCGGACAGGGGGCTCTGGCTACACCTTC.

This clonotype appeared many times. The chain joins TRBV12-3 or TRBV12-4 to TRBJ2-7, with 7 bases identical to TRBD1. The CDR3 length is 15 residues. The V gene end was trimmed by 5 bases and the J gene end by 2 bases; junction bases not matched to a gene: 9. CDR3 region: CASSPLRGSTYEQYF. The CDR3, as DNA: TGTGCCAGCAGTCCACTCAGGGGGTCCACCTACGAGCAGTACTTC.

As concerns this clonotype: An end of the junction does not agree with germline; a read error may underlie this. The chain recombines TRBV9 with TRBJ2-3, with 8 nucleotides matching TRBD2. CDR1 is SGDLS, CDR2 YYNGEE, per germline. The CDR3 totals 15 residues. The CDR3 region has the DNA TGTGCCAGCAGCCAGATCAGCGGGAGAGCAGATGCGCAGTATTTT. Translation gives CASSQISGRADAQYF.

There are a few counts of this clonotype. This chain joins TRBV29-1 and TRBJ2-7; TRBD2 might be the D (6 bases). The CDR3 is 13 amino acids. Germline V lookup: CDR1 SQVTM, CDR2 ANQGSEA. V was shortened by 4 bases and J by 6 bases, with 16 bases between the two germline ends. This CDR3 reads CSVGGRGMGEQYF. For the CDR3, the DNA is TGCAGCGTTGGCGGTCGGGGGATGGGCGAGCAGTACTTC.

In DNA form, the CDR3 reads TGTGCCAGCACCTTATTGGCGGACAATGAGCAGTTCTTC. Translated: CASTLLADNEQFF. The V and J genes are TRBV2 and TRBJ2-1; D gene unclear. V gave up 7 bases and J gave up 5 bases, with 12 bases separating them. From germline, CDR1 is SNHLY and CDR2 FYNNEI. The CDR3 runs to 13 residues.

This chain connects TRBV5-1 to TRBJ2-1; D is possibly TRBD2 (6 bases). This CDR3 has 15 residues. CDR1 is SGHRS and CDR2 is YFSETQ in the germline V gene. Between the trimmed V and J ends, which lost 3 bases and 8 bases, there was a span of 18 bases. The DNA for the CDR3 is TGCGCCAGCAGCTCGGAGGGACCCTATTCTGATGAGCAGTTCTTC. The encoded protein is CASSSEGPYSDEQFF.

This clonotype has only a few counts. The V gene is TRBV19, the J gene TRBJ1-1; possibly TRBD1 for D (5 bases). The germline V gene has CDR1 LNHDA and CDR2 SQIVND (reference sequence). Trimming took off 3 bases at V and 0 bases at J, with 8 bases between the two ends. The CDR3 loop spans 14 amino acids. The CDR3 here is CASSIGAVNTEAFF. CDR3 nucleotide sequence: TGTGCCAGTAGTATTGGGGCAGTGAACACTGAAGCTTTCTTT.

This clonotype was counted between two and nine times. This chain uses TRBV4-1 with TRBJ1-1; TRBD1 matches 7 bases. The CDR3 is made up of 17 amino acids. Per germline, CDR1 MGHRA and CDR2 YSYEKL. J lost 2 bases, V lost 0 bases, and 9 bases had no gene match. The DNA for the CDR3 is TGCGCCAGCAGCCAAGACGCACCGACAGGGTTAAACACTGAAGCTTTCTTT. This gives the protein CASSQDAPTGLNTEAFF.

This clonotype was seen ten or more times. The chain joins TRBV27 to TRBJ2-1; 8 nucleotides align to TRBD2. The CDR3 runs 18 residues. The junction had 15 bases not matched to a gene; V was cut back by 2 bases and J by 6 bases. Germline V gene lookup returns CDR1 MNHEY and CDR2 SMNVEV (reference sequence). In DNA, the CDR3 is TGTGCCAGCAGTTTAATTTCTCTGGGTAGCGGGGTATCCAATGAGCAGTTCTTC. This codes for CASSLISLGSGVSNEQFF.

V and J are TRBV7-6 and TRBJ2-1; the D gene is possibly TRBD1 (5 bases). Trimming left V 3 bases short and J 6 bases short, with 15 bases between. The length of the CDR3 is 15 residues. Germline CDR1 reads SGHVS; CDR2 reads FNYEAQ. The CDR3 protein is CASSFSTDQSNEQFF. DNA for the CDR3: TGTGCCAGCAGCTTCTCGACAGACCAGTCCAATGAGCAGTTCTTC.

This clonotype was picked up many times. The chain recombines TRBV4-3 with TRBJ2-1; 8 positions match TRBD2. V was clipped by 0 bases and J by 8 bases; unmatched bases: 9. Germline CDR1 is LGHNA and CDR2 is YSLEER. CDR3 length: 16 residues. In DNA form, the CDR3 reads TGCGCCAGCAGCCAAGAGGAGGGACGGGAGGGCCATGAGCAGTTCTTC. Its protein product is CASSQEEGREGHEQFF.

This clonotype was counted a few times. The chain employs TRBV19 and TRBJ2-5, with unresolved D. The CDR3 consists of 13 residues. V gave up 4 bases and J gave up 3 bases, with 9 bases separating them. Germline V gives CDR1 LNHDA, CDR2 SQIVND (reference sequence). In DNA, the CDR3 is TGTGCCAGTAGTACGTGGTATGAAGAGACCCAGTACTTC. Its translation: CASSTWYEETQYF.

This clonotype was seen repeatedly, ten times or more. V gene TRBV6-1 combines with J gene TRBJ2-7; TRBD2 agrees at 11 bases. V gave up 6 bases and J gave up 3 bases; unmatched junction bases: 10. This CDR3 spans 16 amino acids. Germline V gene sequence: CDR1 MNHNS, CDR2 SASEGT. The CDR3, as DNA: TGTGCCAGCAGCCGACCACTAGCGGGAGCCTTCTACGAGCAGTACTTC. Protein sequence: CASSRPLAGAFYEQYF.

This clonotype has more than one count but fewer than ten. The rearrangement joins TRBV20-1 to TRBJ2-3; no reliable D call. V was clipped by 0 bases and J by 2 bases, with 6 bases between them. Per the germline V gene, CDR1 is DFQATT and CDR2 is SNEGSKA (reference sequence). CDR3 length equals 13 residues. In DNA, the CDR3 is TGCAGTGCTAGAGACTCATACACAGATACGCAGTATTTT. Protein: CSARDSYTDTQYF.

This clonotype came up many times. V and J are TRBV12-3 or TRBV12-4 and TRBJ2-7; D is perhaps TRBD1 (6 bases). V was shortened by 4 bases and J by 6 bases, with 13 bases between the two germline ends. The CDR3 totals 13 residues. The CDR3 is CASSSRGLGEQYF. CDR3 nucleotide sequence: TGTGCCAGCAGTTCCAGGGGTCTGGGCGAGCAGTACTTC.